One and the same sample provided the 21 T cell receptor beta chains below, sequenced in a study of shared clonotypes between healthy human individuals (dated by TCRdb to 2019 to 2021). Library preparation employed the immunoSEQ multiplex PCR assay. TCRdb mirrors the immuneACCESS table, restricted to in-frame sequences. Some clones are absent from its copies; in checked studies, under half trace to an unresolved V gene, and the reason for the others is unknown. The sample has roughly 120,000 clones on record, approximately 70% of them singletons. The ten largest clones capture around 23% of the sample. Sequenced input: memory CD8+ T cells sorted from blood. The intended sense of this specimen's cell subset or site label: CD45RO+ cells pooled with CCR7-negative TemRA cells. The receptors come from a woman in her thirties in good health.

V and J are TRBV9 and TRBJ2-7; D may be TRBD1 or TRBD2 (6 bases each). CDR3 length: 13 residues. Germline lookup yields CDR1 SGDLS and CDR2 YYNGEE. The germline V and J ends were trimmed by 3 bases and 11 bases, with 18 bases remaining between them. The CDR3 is CASSALEGGAKYF. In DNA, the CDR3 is TGTGCCAGCAGCGCCCTGGAGGGGGGCGCGAAGTACTTC.

The CDR3 DNA reads TGCGCCAGCAGCTCCTGGACTAGCGGGAGCAATGAGCAGTTCTTC. It translates to CASSSWTSGSNEQFF. The rearrangement uses TRBV4-1 and TRBJ2-1; 13 positions match TRBD2. The V and J ends lost 5 bases and 6 bases, in that order; junction bases with no gene match: 4. CDR1 is MGHRA and CDR2 is YSYEKL in the germline V gene. The CDR3 contains 15 residues.

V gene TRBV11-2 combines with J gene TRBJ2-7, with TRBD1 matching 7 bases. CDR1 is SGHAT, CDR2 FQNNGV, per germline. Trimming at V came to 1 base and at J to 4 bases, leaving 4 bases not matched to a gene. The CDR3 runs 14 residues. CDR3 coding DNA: TGTGCCAGCAGCTTAGTCGGACAGGCTTACGAGCAGTACTTC. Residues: CASSLVGQAYEQYF.

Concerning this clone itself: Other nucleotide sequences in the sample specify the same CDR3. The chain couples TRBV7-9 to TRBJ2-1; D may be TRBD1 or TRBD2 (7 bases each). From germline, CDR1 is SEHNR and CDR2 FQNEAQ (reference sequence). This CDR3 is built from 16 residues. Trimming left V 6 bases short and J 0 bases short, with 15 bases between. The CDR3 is CASSPRGGSSYNEQFF. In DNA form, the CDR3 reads TGTGCCAGCAGTCCCAGGGGGGGAAGCTCCTACAATGAGCAGTTCTTC.

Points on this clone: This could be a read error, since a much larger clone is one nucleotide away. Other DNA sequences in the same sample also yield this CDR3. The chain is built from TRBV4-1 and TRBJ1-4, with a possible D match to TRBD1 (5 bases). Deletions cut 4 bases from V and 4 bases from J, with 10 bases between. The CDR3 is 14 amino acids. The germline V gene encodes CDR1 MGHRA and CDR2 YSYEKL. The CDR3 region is CASSPGLSNEKLFF. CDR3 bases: TGCGCCAGCAGCCCGGGACTGAGTAATGAAAAACTGTTTTTT.

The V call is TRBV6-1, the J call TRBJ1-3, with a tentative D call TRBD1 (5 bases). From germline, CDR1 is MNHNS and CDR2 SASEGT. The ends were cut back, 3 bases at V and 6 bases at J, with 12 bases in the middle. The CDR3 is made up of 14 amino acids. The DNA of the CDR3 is TGTGCCAGCAGTGAGGGGGGGGTCGCAAACACCATATATTTT. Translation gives CASSEGGVANTIYF.

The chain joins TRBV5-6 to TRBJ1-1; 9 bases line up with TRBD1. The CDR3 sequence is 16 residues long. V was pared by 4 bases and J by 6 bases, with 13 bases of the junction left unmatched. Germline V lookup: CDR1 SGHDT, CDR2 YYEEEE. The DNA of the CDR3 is TGTGCCAGCAGCAATTCTCCCGGGACAGGGTTGCCTGAAGCTTTCTTT. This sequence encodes CASSNSPGTGLPEAFF.

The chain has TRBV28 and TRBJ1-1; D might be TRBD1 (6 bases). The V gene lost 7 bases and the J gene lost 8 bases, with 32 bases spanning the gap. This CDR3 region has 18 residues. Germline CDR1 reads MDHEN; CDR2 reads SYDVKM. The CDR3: CASTPPNPRTASEKEAFF. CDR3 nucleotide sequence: TGTGCCAGCACCCCGCCCAATCCCCGGACAGCCTCCGAAAAGGAAGCTTTCTTT. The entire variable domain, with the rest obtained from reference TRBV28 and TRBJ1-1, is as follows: DVKVTQSSRYLVKRTGEKVFLECVQDMDHENMFWYRQDPGLGLRLIYFSYDVKMKEKGDIPEGYSVSREKKERFSLILESASTNQTSMYLCASTPPNPRTASEKEAFFGQGTRLTVV.

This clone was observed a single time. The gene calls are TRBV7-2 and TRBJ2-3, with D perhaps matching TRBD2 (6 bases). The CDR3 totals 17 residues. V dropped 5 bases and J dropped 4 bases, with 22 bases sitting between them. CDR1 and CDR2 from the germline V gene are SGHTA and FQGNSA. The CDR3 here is CASSPRASGVGADTQYF. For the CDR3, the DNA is TGTGCCAGCAGCCCCCGGGCCTCGGGGGTCGGGGCAGATACGCAGTATTTT. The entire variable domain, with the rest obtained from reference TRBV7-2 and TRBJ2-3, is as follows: GAGVSQSPSNKVTEKGKDVELRCDPISGHTALYWYRQSLGQGLEFLIYFQGNSAPDKSGLPSDRFSAERTGGSVSTLTIQRTQQEDSAVYLCASSPRASGVGADTQYFGPGTRLTVL.

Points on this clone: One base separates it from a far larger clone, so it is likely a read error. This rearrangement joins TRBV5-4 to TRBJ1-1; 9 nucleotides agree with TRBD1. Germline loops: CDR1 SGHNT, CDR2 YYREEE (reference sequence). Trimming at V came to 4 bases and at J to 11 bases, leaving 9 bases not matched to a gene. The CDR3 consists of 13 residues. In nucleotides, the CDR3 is TGTGCCAGCAGCCAAGATGGGACAGGGCCGGCTTTCTTT. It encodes CASSQDGTGPAFF.

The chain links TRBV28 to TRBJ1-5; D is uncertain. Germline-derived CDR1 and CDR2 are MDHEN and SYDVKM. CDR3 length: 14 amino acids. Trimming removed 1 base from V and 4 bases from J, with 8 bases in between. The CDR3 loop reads CASSLFVPNQPQHF. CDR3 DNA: TGTGCCAGCAGTTTATTCGTGCCAAATCAGCCCCAGCATTTT.

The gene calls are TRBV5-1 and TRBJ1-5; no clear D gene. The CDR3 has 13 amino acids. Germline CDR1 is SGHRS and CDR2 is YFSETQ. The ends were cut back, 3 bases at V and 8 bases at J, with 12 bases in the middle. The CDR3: CASSSGAGEPQHF. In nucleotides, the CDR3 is TGCGCCAGCAGCTCCGGCGCGGGAGAGCCCCAGCATTTT.

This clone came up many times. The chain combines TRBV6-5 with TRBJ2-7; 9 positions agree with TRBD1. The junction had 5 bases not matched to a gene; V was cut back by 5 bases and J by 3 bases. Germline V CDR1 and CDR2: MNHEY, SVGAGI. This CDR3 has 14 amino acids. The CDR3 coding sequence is TGTGCCAGCAGTACCGGGACAGGGATCTACGAGCAGTACTTC. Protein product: CASSTGTGIYEQYF.

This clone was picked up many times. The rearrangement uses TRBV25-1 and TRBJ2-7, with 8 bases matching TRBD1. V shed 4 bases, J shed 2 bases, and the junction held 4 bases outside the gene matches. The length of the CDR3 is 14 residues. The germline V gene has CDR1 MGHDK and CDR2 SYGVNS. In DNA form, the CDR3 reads TGTGCCAGCAGTGCAGGACAGGGAACCTACGAGCAGTACTTC. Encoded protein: CASSAGQGTYEQYF.

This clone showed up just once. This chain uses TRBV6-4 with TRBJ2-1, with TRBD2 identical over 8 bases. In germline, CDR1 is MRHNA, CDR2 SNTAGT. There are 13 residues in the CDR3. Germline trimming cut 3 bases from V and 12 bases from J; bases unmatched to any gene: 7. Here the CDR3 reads CASSEHSGNRQFF. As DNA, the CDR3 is TGTGCCAGCAGTGAACATAGCGGGAATCGGCAGTTCTTC.

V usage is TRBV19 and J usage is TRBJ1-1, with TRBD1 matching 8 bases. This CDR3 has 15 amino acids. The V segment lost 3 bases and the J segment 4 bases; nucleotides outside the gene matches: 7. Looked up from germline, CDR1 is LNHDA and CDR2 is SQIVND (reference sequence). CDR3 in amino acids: CASSIWQGASTEAFF. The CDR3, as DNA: TGTGCCAGTAGTATCTGGCAGGGGGCCAGCACTGAAGCTTTCTTT.

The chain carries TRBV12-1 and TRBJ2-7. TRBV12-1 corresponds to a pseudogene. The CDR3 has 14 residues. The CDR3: CASSSRDRAYEQYF. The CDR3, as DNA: TGTGCCAGCAGCTCCCGGGACCGAGCCTACGAGCAGTACTTC.

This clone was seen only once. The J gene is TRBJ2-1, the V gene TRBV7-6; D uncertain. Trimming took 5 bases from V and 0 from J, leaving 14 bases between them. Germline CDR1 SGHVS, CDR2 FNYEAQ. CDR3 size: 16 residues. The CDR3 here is CASSKRTASSYNEQFF. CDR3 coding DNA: TGTGCCAGCAGCAAACGGACGGCTAGCTCCTACAATGAGCAGTTCTTC. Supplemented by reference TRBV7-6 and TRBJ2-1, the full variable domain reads GAGVSQSPRYKVTKRGQDVALRCDPISGHVSLYWYRQALGQGPEFLTYFNYEAQQDKSGLPNDRFSAERPEGSISTLTIQRTEQRDSAMYRCASSKRTASSYNEQFFGPGTRLTVL.

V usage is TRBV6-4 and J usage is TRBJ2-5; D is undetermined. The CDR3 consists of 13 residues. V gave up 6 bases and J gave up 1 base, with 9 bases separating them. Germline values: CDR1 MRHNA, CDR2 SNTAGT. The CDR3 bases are TGTGCCAGCAGCGTAGGACCCCAAGAGACCCAGTACTTC. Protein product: CASSVGPQETQYF.

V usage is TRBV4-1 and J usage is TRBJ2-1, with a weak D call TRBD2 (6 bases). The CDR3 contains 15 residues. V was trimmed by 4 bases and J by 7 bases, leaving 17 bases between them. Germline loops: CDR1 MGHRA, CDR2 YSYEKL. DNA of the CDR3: TGCGCCAGCAGCCCTCGAAGGCTAGCGCCGAATGAGCAGTTCTTC. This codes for CASSPRRLAPNEQFF.

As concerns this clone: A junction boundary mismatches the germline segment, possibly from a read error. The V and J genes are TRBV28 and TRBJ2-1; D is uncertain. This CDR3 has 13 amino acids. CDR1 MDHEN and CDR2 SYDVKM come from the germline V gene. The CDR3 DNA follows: TGTGCCAGCAGTTTTCACGACCCCCAGGAGCTGTTCTTC. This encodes CASSFHDPQELFF. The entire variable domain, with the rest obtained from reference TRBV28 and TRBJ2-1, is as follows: DVKVTQSSRYLVKRTGEKVFLECVQDMDHENMFWYRQDPGLGLRLIYFSYDVKMKEKGDIPEGYSVSREKKERFSLILESASTNQTSMYLCASSFHDPQELFFGPGTRLTVL.